These 32 T cell receptor beta chains came from one sample sequenced in a study of siplizumab effects on memory and regulatory T cells. Repertoires were generated with immunoSEQ multiplex PCR, while TCRdb's copy carries only in-frame clones and drops some. The data hold approximately 75,000 clones, with roughly 93% observed a single time. Source material: CD8+ T cells sorted from blood. The source is a human donor in good health.

The CDR3: CASRRGYEQYF. CDR3 nucleotide sequence: TGTGCCAGCAGAAGGGGCTACGAGCAGTACTTC. V is TRBV27 and J is TRBJ2-7; D may be TRBD1 (5 bases). V lost 6 bases and J 3 bases, leaving 6 bases between the germline ends. Germline lookup yields CDR1 MNHEY and CDR2 SMNVEV (reference sequence). The CDR3 is 11 residues long.

The gene calls are TRBV28 and TRBJ2-7; 8 bases map to TRBD1. Germline lookup yields CDR1 MDHEN and CDR2 SYDVKM. J lost 3 bases, V lost 6 bases, and 7 bases had no gene match. The CDR3 runs to 14 residues. In DNA, the CDR3 is TGTGCCAGCAGACCGGACAGGGTGGTCTACGAGCAGTACTTC. This encodes CASRPDRVVYEQYF. Based on the CDR3 plus reference TRBV28 and TRBJ2-7, the full variable domain is DVKVTQSSRYLVKRTGEKVFLECVQDMDHENMFWYRQDPGLGLRLIYFSYDVKMKEKGDIPEGYSVSREKKERFSLILESASTNQTSMYLCASRPDRVVYEQYFGPGTRLTVT.

V usage is TRBV13 and J usage is TRBJ2-7; 7 bases map to TRBD2. This CDR3 has 15 residues. Unmatched junction bases numbered 7, after V lost 5 bases and J lost 0 bases. CDR1 and CDR2 from the germline V gene are PRHDT and FYEKMQ (reference sequence). The CDR3 loop is CASSPHGGGSYEQYF. The CDR3 DNA reads as TGTGCCAGCAGCCCGCATGGGGGGGGCTCCTACGAGCAGTACTTC.

On this clone: The sample carries other DNA sequences with the same CDR3. V usage is TRBV5-6 and J usage is TRBJ1-5; no firm D call. The CDR3 sequence is 12 residues long. Germline V gene data show CDR1 as SGHDT and CDR2 as YYEEEE. V was pared by 4 bases and J by 4 bases, with 6 bases between. CDR3 amino acids: CASSLQNQPQHF. The CDR3 coding sequence is TGTGCCAGCAGCCTACAAAATCAGCCCCAGCATTTT.

The CDR3: CASSLERTDTQYF. The CDR3 nucleotides read TGTGCCAGCAGTTTAGAACGGACAGATACGCAGTATTTT. The rearrangement joins TRBV27 to TRBJ2-3; D remains unclear. This CDR3 comprises 13 residues. Trimming removed 2 bases from V and 3 bases from J, with 6 bases in between. In germline, CDR1 is MNHEY, CDR2 SMNVEV (reference sequence).

The chain couples TRBV5-1 to TRBJ1-2; possible D gene TRBD1, 5 bases. The CDR3 totals 15 residues. V lost 4 bases, J lost 5 bases, and 18 bases lay in between. The germline V gene encodes CDR1 SGHRS and CDR2 YFSETQ. CDR3 sequence (DNA): TGCGCCAGCAGCCTGGACACGCCGGCACTATATGGCTACACCTTC. Translating it yields CASSLDTPALYGYTF.

The CDR3 protein is CASSAGQAQETQYF. The DNA of the CDR3 is TGTGCCAGCAGCGCGGGACAGGCACAAGAGACCCAGTACTTC. The rearrangement uses TRBV7-9 and TRBJ2-5; the match to TRBD1 covers 8 bases. Germline V gene lookup returns CDR1 SEHNR and CDR2 FQNEAQ (reference sequence). Trimming cost V 5 bases and J 2 bases; bases outside gene matches: 4. CDR3 length equals 14 residues.

Here the CDR3 reads CASSPSGGPTDTQYF. CDR3 bases: TGTGCCAGCAGCCCGAGCGGGGGGCCAACCGATACGCAGTATTTT. The V call is TRBV7-3, the J call TRBJ2-3; 9 positions agree with TRBD2. This CDR3 is 15 amino acids long. CDR1 and CDR2 (germline): SGHTA, FQGTGA. V gave up 5 bases and J gave up 6 bases; unmatched junction bases: 9.

The chain employs TRBV9 and TRBJ1-1; D may be TRBD1 (6 bases). The V end lost 2 bases, the J end lost 5 bases, and 25 bases lay between the germline ends. CDR1 is SGDLS and CDR2 is YYNGEE in the germline V gene. The CDR3 extends over 18 amino acids. In DNA form, the CDR3 reads TGTGCCAGCAGCGTGAGTGTCGTCCCAGGAGGGGGATTAACTGAAGCTTTCTTT. As protein: CASSVSVVPGGGLTEAFF. The full variable domain, its missing parts supplied by reference TRBV9 and TRBJ1-1, is DSGVTQTPKHLITATGQRVTLRCSPRSGDLSVYWYQQSLDQGLQFLIQYYNGEERAKGNILERFSAQQFPDLHSELNLSSLELGDSALYFCASSVSVVPGGGLTEAFFGQGTRLTVV.

This clone was recorded once. The rearrangement joins TRBV11-2 to TRBJ2-1; D unresolved. CDR1 SGHAT and CDR2 FQNNGV come from the germline V gene. The CDR3 runs 15 residues. V was cut by 5 bases and J by 3 bases, with 14 bases left in between. As DNA, the CDR3 is TGTGCCAGCAGCCCTGTGCTTGGGGTCTACAATGAGCAGTTCTTC. Protein sequence: CASSPVLGVYNEQFF.

The chain combines TRBV15 with TRBJ1-1; no clear D gene. The germline V and J ends were trimmed by 1 base and 7 bases, with 10 bases remaining between them. The germline V gene encodes CDR1 LNHNV and CDR2 YYDKDF (reference sequence). The length of the CDR3 is 13 residues. The CDR3 region has the DNA TGTGCCACCAGCAGAGTAATCGGGGTTGAAGCTTTCTTT. It is translated as CATSRVIGVEAFF. The whole variable domain, filled in from reference TRBV15 and TRBJ1-1, reads DAMVIQNPRYQVTQFGKPVTLSCSQTLNHNVMYWYQQKSSQAPKLLFHYYDKDFNNEADTPDNFQSRRPNTSFCFLDIRSPGLGDTAMYLCATSRVIGVEAFFGQGTRLTVV.

The chain links TRBV11-2 to TRBJ1-2, with D uncertain. V shed 0 bases and J shed 4 bases, with 6 bases lying between them. CDR3 length: 13 residues. The V gene's germline CDR1 is SGHAT and CDR2 FQNNGV. The CDR3 DNA is TGTGCCAGCAGCTTAGAAGCGGGCTATGGCTACACCTTC. Encoded protein: CASSLEAGYGYTF.

The V gene is TRBV30, the J gene TRBJ2-1; possibly TRBD1 for D (6 bases). This CDR3 has 13 amino acids. V was pared by 4 bases and J by 5 bases, with 12 bases between. Germline V lookup: CDR1 GTSNPN, CDR2 SVGIG (reference sequence). The DNA for the CDR3 is TGTGCCTGGACAGGGGTTGTAGACAATGAGCAGTTCTTC. The encoded protein is CAWTGVVDNEQFF. Using reference TRBV30 and TRBJ2-1 for the parts outside the CDR3, the full variable domain is SQTIHQWPATLVQPVGSPLSLECTVEGTSNPNLYWYRQAAGRGLQLLFYSVGIGQISSEVPQNLSASRPQDRQFILSSKKLLLSDSGFYLCAWTGVVDNEQFFGPGTRLTVL.

This clone was found once. The V and J genes are TRBV5-6 and TRBJ1-1, with 8 bases lining up with TRBD1. This CDR3 has 15 residues. The germline V gene has CDR1 SGHDT and CDR2 YYEEEE. Germline trimming cut 4 bases from V and 0 bases from J; bases unmatched to any gene: 5. The CDR3 bases are TGTGCCAGCAGCCCCAGGACAGGGATGAACACTGAAGCTTTCTTT. Its translation is CASSPRTGMNTEAFF.

This clone was seen once. This chain links TRBV7-6 with TRBJ2-7; D is perhaps TRBD1 or TRBD2 (5 bases each). Deletions cut 5 bases from V and 5 bases from J, with 25 bases between. This CDR3 has 17 amino acids. Germline V lookup: CDR1 SGHVS, CDR2 FNYEAQ. The CDR3 coding sequence is TGTGCCAGCAGCCTACACCTCTCCGGGGACCCTCGGAACGAGCAGTACTTC. It encodes CASSLHLSGDPRNEQYF. The full variable domain, with the rest looked up from reference TRBV7-6 and TRBJ2-7, is GAGVSQSPRYKVTKRGQDVALRCDPISGHVSLYWYRQALGQGPEFLTYFNYEAQQDKSGLPNDRFSAERPEGSISTLTIQRTEQRDSAMYRCASSLHLSGDPRNEQYFGPGTRLTVT.

This clone has more than one count but fewer than ten. V and J are TRBV11-2 and TRBJ1-4, with 7 bases fitting TRBD1. The germline V gene has CDR1 SGHAT and CDR2 FQNNGV. CDR3 length equals 14 residues. Losses at the gene ends were 5 bases for V and 6 bases for J; bases not matched to a gene: 6. The CDR3, as DNA: TGTGCCAGCAGCCTCTGGACAGGAGATGAAAAACTGTTTTTT. Protein product: CASSLWTGDEKLFF.

V and J are TRBV28 and TRBJ1-2; D might be TRBD1 (6 bases). V lost 6 bases to trimming and J lost 1 base, with 9 bases between them. The length of the CDR3 is 13 residues. CDR1 MDHEN and CDR2 SYDVKM come from the germline V gene. The CDR3 loop is CASRDRINYGYTF. The CDR3 coding sequence is TGTGCCAGCAGGGACAGAATTAACTATGGCTACACCTTC.

The chain combines TRBV7-3 with TRBJ2-3; 12 nucleotides line up with TRBD2. Losses at the gene ends were 2 bases for V and 5 bases for J; bases not matched to a gene: 2. Germline assignment: CDR1 SGHTA and CDR2 FQGTGA. The CDR3 runs 15 residues. The CDR3 sequence: CASSLLAGGGDTQYF. The CDR3, as DNA: TGTGCCAGCAGCTTACTAGCGGGGGGGGGAGATACGCAGTATTTT.

This clone appeared once. The chain links TRBV20-1 to TRBJ2-4; D call uncertain. Germline lookup yields CDR1 DFQATT and CDR2 SNEGSKA (reference sequence). Trimming left V 0 bases short and J 9 bases short, with 6 bases between. The CDR3 is made up of 11 amino acids. CDR3 in DNA: TGCAGTGCTAGAGATCTGGGCATTCAGTACTTC. Its translation is CSARDLGIQYF.

The rearrangement uses TRBV30 and TRBJ1-6; D unresolved. The CDR3 consists of 15 residues. The germline V gene has CDR1 GTSNPN and CDR2 SVGIG (reference sequence). Between the trimmed V and J ends, which lost 3 bases and 10 bases, there was a span of 19 bases. This chain's CDR3 is CAWSPTSGMGSPLHF. In nucleotides, the CDR3 is TGTGCCTGGAGCCCGACGAGTGGGATGGGGTCACCCCTCCACTTT.

The chain is built from TRBV27 and TRBJ1-1; a possible D gene is TRBD1 (5 bases). CDR1 and CDR2 from the germline V gene are MNHEY and SMNVEV (reference sequence). CDR3 length: 13 amino acids. V lost 4 bases and J lost 4, with 10 bases in between. The CDR3 loop reads CASSSQGGTEAFF. For the CDR3, the DNA is TGTGCCAGCAGTTCGCAGGGCGGCACTGAAGCTTTCTTT.

The chain links TRBV6-1 to TRBJ1-2; a possible D gene is TRBD1 (6 bases). The CDR3 has 14 residues. Trimming cost V 7 bases and J 4 bases, with 16 bases left between them. Germline V gives CDR1 MNHNS, CDR2 SASEGT. The CDR3 loop reads CASIKGGDFYGYTF. CDR3 sequence (DNA): TGTGCCAGCATAAAGGGGGGCGATTTCTATGGCTACACCTTC.

The chain has TRBV7-6 and TRBJ2-1; 7 bases agree with TRBD1. Trimming removed 1 base from V and 7 bases from J; junction bases left unmatched: 4. CDR3 length equals 14 residues. Germline V CDR1 and CDR2: SGHVS, FNYEAQ. CDR3 in amino acids: CASSLGQGVNEQFF. For the CDR3, the DNA is TGTGCCAGCAGCTTAGGGCAGGGGGTTAATGAGCAGTTCTTC.

In this sample, this clone turned up once. The genes are TRBV13 and TRBJ2-7; 10 bases line up with TRBD1. The ends lost 3 bases at V and 3 bases at J; junction bases unmatched: 2. This CDR3 comprises 14 residues. Germline V gene sequence: CDR1 PRHDT, CDR2 FYEKMQ (reference sequence). CDR3 DNA: TGTGCCAGCAGCTTCCGGACAGGGGGCTACGAGCAGTACTTC. This sequence encodes CASSFRTGGYEQYF. Complete variable domain (other parts from reference TRBV13 and TRBJ2-7): AAGVIQSPRHLIKEKRETATLKCYPIPRHDTVYWYQQGPGQDPQFLISFYEKMQSDKGSIPDRFSAQQFSDYHSELNMSSLELGDSALYFCASSFRTGGYEQYFGPGTRLTVT.

The chain is built from TRBV19 and TRBJ1-5; no definite D call. V was pared by 4 bases and J by 8 bases, with 12 bases between. From germline, CDR1 is LNHDA and CDR2 SQIVND (reference sequence). The CDR3 runs 13 residues. The CDR3 sequence: CASSTGPAEPQHF. CDR3 nucleotides: TGTGCCAGTAGTACAGGACCGGCAGAGCCCCAGCATTTT.

CDR3 region: CASSVGTVPARDEQYF. CDR3 nucleotides: TGTGCCAGCAGCGTGGGGACAGTGCCCGCCCGGGATGAGCAGTACTTC. This chain links TRBV9 with TRBJ2-7, with 7 bases fitting TRBD1. This CDR3 is 16 amino acids long. The J segment lost 7 bases and the V segment lost 2 bases, leaving 15 bases of the junction unmatched. CDR1 and CDR2 (germline): SGDLS, YYNGEE.

The V gene is TRBV18, the J gene TRBJ1-1; D call uncertain. The CDR3 consists of 14 residues. Germline values: CDR1 KGHSH, CDR2 LQKENI. V lost 4 bases, J lost 7 bases, and 16 bases lay in between. As DNA, the CDR3 is TGTGCCAGCTCACTTTACAGCACCCGAGATGAAGCTTTCTTT. Residues: CASSLYSTRDEAFF.

The V gene is TRBV5-6, the J gene TRBJ2-7, with D possibly matching TRBD1 (6 bases). Germline V CDR1 and CDR2: SGHDT, YYEEEE. V was cut by 4 bases and J by 6 bases, with 17 bases left in between. The CDR3 runs to 14 residues. CDR3 coding DNA: TGTGCCAGCAGCCCAAACAGGGACCCGGGCGAGCAGTACTTC. It yields the protein CASSPNRDPGEQYF. Using reference TRBV5-6 and TRBJ2-7 for the parts outside the CDR3, the full variable domain is DAGVTQSPTHLIKTRGQQVTLRCSPKSGHDTVSWYQQALGQGPQFIFQYYEEEERQRGNFPDRFSGHQFPNYSSELNVNALLLGDSALYLCASSPNRDPGEQYFGPGTRLTVT.

The V call is TRBV27, the J call TRBJ2-5; 8 nucleotides agree with TRBD1. The J call is doubtful: the DNA matches TRBJ2-7 better. The length of the CDR3 is 14 residues. The germline V gene encodes CDR1 MNHEY and CDR2 SMNVEV (reference sequence). CDR3: CASSTGQGVHEQYF. CDR3 sequence (DNA): TGTGCCAGCAGTACCGGACAGGGTGTCCACGAGCAGTACTTC.

The rearrangement uses TRBV4-3 and TRBJ2-3; 11 positions match TRBD2. The germline V gene has CDR1 LGHNA and CDR2 YSLEER. This CDR3 spans 16 amino acids. V was pared by 4 bases and J by 6 bases, with 9 bases of the junction left unmatched. The chain's CDR3 is CASSRTLAGVEDTQYF. The CDR3 bases are TGCGCCAGCAGCCGTACACTAGCGGGGGTGGAGGATACGCAGTATTTT.

This sequence joins TRBV9 and TRBJ1-2; D is possibly TRBD1 (6 bases). Trimming took 3 bases from V and 0 from J, leaving 12 bases between them. Germline CDR1 is SGDLS and CDR2 is YYNGEE. The CDR3 loop spans 15 amino acids. For the CDR3, the DNA is TGTGCCAGCAGCGGATACAGGGAAGCTAACTATGGCTACACCTTC. It yields the protein CASSGYREANYGYTF.

This clone was counted a single time. The CDR3 protein is CASTPDSMNTEAFF. The CDR3 bases are TGTGCCAGCACCCCGGACTCTATGAACACTGAAGCTTTCTTT. V is TRBV5-5 and J is TRBJ1-1; D gene ambiguous. With 6 bases removed from V and 0 bases from J, the gap between germline ends came to 12 bases. This CDR3 has 14 amino acids. The V gene's germline CDR1 is SGHKS and CDR2 YYEKEE (reference sequence).